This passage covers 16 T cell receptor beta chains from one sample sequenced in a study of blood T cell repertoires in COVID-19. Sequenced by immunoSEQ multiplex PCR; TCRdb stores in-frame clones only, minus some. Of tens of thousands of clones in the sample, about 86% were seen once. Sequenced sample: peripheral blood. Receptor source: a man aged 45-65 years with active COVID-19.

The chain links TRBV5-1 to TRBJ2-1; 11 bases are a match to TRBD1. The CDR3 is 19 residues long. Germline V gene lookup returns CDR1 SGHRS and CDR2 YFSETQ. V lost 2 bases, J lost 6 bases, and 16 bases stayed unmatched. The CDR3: CASSLYPGRTGGESNEQFF. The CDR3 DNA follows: TGCGCCAGCAGCTTATACCCCGGGAGGACAGGGGGCGAGAGCAATGAGCAGTTCTTC. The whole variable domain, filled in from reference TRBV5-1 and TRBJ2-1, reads KAGVTQTPRYLIKTRGQQVTLSCSPISGHRSVSWYQQTPGQGLQFLFEYFSETQRNKGNFPGRFSGRQFSNSRSEMNVSTLELGDSALYLCASSLYPGRTGGESNEQFFGPGTRLTVL.

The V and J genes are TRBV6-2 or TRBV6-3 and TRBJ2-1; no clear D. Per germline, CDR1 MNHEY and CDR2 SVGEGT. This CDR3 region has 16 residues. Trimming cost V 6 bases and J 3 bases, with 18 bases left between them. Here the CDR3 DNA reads TGTGCCAGCAGCCAGTTGGCGAACTACCTCTACAATGAGCAGTTCTTC. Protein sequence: CASSQLANYLYNEQFF.

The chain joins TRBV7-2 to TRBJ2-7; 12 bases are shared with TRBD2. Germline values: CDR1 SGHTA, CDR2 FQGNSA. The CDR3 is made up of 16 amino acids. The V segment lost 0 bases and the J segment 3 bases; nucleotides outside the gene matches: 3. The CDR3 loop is CASSLAPSGRVYEQYV. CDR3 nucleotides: TGTGCCAGCAGCTTAGCGCCTAGCGGGAGGGTCTACGAGCAGTACGTC.

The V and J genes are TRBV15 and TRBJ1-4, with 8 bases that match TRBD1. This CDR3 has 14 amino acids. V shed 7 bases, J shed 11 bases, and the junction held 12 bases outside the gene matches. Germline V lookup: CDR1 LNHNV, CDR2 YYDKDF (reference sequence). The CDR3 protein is CATKAGGGGWKLFF. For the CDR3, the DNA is TGTGCCACCAAAGCAGGGGGCGGGGGATGGAAACTGTTTTTT.

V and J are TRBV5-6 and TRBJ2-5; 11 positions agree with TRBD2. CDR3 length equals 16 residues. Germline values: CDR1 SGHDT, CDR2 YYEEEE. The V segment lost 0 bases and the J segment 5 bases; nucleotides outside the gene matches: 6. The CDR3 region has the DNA TGTGCCAGCAGCTTGGAACTAGCGGGGGACCGGGAGACCCAGTACTTC. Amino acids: CASSLELAGDRETQYF.

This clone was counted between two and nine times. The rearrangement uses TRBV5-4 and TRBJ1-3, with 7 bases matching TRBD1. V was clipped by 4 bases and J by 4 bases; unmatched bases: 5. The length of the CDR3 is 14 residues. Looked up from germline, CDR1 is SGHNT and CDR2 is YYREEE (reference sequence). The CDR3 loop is CASSLQGTGNTIYF. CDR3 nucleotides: TGTGCCAGCAGCCTACAGGGGACGGGAAACACCATATATTTT.

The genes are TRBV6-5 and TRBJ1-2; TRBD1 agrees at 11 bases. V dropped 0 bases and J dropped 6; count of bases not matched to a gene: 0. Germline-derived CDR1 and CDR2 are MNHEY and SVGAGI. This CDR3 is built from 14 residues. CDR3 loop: CASSYSGQGDGYTF. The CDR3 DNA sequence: TGTGCCAGCAGTTACTCGGGACAGGGGGATGGCTACACCTTC.

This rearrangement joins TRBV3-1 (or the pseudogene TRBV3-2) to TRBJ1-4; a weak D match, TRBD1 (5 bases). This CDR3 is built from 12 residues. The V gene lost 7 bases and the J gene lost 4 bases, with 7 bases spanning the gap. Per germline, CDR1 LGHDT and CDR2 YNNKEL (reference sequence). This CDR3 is CASTGVNEKLFF. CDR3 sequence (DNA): TGTGCCAGCACGGGGGTTAATGAAAAACTGTTTTTT.

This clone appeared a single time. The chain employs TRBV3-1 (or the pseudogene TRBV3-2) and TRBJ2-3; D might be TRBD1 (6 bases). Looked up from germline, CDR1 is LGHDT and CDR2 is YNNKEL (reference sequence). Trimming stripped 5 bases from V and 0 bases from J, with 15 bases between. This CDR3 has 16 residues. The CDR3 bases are TGTGCCAGCAGCAAATGGGACACGTCTAGCACAGATACGCAGTATTTT. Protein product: CASSKWDTSSTDTQYF.

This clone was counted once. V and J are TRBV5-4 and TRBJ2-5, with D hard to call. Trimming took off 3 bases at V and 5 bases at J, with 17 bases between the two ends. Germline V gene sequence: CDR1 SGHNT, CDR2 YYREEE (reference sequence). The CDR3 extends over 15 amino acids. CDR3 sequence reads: CASSSERGTGETQYF. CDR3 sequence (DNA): TGTGCCAGCAGCTCCGAACGAGGTACCGGTGAGACCCAGTACTTC.

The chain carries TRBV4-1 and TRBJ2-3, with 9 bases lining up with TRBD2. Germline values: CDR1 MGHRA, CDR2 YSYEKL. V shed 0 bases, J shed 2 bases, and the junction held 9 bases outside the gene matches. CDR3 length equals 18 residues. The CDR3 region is CASSQDGASGTNTDTQYF. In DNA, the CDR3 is TGCGCCAGCAGCCAAGACGGAGCTAGCGGGACGAACACAGATACGCAGTATTTT.

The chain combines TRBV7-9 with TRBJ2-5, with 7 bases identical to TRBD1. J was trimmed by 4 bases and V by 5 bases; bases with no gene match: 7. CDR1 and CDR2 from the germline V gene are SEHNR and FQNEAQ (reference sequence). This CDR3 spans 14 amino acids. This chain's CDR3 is CASSPPTGRETQYF. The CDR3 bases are TGTGCCAGCAGCCCCCCGACAGGGAGAGAGACCCAGTACTTC.

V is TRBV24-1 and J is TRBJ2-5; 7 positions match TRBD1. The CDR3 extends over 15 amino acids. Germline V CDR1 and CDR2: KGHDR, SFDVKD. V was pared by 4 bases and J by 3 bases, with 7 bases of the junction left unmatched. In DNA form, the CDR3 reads TGTGCCACCAGTGAACGGGACAGATGGAAAGAGACCCAGTACTTC. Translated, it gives CATSERDRWKETQYF.

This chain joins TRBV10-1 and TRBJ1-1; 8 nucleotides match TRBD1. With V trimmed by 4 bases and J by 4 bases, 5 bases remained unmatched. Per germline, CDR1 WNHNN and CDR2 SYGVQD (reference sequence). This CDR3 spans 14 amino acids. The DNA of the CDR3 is TGCGCCAGCAGTGTAACGGGGACAGGCACTGAAGCTTTCTTT. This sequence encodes CASSVTGTGTEAFF.

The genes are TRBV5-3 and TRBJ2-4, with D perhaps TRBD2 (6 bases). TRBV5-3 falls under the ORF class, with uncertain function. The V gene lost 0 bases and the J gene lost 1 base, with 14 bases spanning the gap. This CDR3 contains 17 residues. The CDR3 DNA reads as TGTGCCAGAAGCTTGGAAGGCGGGAAGGGGGCCAAAAACATTCAGTACTTC. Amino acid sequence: CARSLEGGKGAKNIQYF.

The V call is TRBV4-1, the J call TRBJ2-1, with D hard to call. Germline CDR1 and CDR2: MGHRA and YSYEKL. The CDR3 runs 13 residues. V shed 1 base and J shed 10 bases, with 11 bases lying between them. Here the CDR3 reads CASSQGLSWEQFF. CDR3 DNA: TGCGCCAGCAGCCAAGGGTTGAGTTGGGAGCAGTTCTTC.